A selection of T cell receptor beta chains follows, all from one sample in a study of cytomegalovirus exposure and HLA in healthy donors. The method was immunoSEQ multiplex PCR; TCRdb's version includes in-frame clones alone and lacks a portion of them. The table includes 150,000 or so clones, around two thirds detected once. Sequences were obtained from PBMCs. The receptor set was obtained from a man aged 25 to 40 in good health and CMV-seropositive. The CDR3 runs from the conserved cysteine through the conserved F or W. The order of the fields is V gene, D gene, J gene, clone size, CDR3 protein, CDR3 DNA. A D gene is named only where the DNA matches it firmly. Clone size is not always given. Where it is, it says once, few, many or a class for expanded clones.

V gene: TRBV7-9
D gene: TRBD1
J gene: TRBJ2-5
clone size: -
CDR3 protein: CSSSSPAGTGSETQYF
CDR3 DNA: TGTTCCAGCAGCTCACCCGCCGGGACAGGGAGCGAGACCCAGTACTTC

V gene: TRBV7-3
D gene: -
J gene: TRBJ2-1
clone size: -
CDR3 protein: CASSSGPSEYNEQFF
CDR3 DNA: TGTGCCAGCAGCTCCGGGCCTAGCGAGTACAATGAGCAGTTCTTC

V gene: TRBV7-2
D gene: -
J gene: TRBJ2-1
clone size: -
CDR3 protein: CASSQTYNEQFF
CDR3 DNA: TGTGCCAGCAGCCAGACCTACAATGAGCAGTTCTTC

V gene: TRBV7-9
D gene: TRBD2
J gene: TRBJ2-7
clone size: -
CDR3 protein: CSSSLVGRESSYEQYF
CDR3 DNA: TGTTCCAGCAGCTTAGTAGGGCGGGAGAGCTCCTACGAGCAGTACTTC

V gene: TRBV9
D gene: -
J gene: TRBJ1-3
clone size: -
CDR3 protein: CASQPGGSGNTIYF
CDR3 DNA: TGTGCCAGCCAACCCGGGGGCTCTGGAAACACCATATATTTT

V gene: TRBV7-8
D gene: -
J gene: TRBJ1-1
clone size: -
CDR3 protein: CASSYLGSGGTEAFF
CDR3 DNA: TGTGCCAGCAGCTATCTAGGTTCGGGGGGCACTGAAGCTTTCTTT

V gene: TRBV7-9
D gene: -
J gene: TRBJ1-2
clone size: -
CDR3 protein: CASSFNTGGNYGYTF
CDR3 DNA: TGTGCCAGCAGCTTCAATACGGGGGGGAACTATGGCTACACCTTC

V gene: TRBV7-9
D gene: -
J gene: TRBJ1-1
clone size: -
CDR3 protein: CASSLERGRNTEAFF
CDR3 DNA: TGTGCCAGCAGCTTAGAGCGGGGGAGGAACACTGAAGCTTTCTTT

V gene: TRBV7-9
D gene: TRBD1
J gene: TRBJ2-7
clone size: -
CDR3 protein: CASSLVGQGNYEQYF
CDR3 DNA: TGTGCCAGCAGCTTAGTGGGACAGGGTAACTACGAGCAGTACTTC

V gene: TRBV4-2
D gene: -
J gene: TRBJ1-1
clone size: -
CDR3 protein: CASSQDRYRGSTEAFF
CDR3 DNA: TGTGCCAGCAGCCAAGATCGTTACAGAGGGAGCACTGAAGCTTTCTTT

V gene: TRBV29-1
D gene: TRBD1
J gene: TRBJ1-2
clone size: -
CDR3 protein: CSVRQQGQASGGYTF
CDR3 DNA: TGCAGCGTTCGCCAGCAGGGACAGGCCTCTGGCGGCTACACCTTC

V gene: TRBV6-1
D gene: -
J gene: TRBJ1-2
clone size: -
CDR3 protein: CASSEAIILGTFYGYTF
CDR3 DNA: TGTGCCAGCAGTGAAGCGATCATCTTGGGCACATTTTATGGCTACACCTTC

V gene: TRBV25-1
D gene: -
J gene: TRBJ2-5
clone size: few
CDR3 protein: CASRSQETQYF
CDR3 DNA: TGTGCCAGTCGGAGCCAAGAGACCCAGTACTTC